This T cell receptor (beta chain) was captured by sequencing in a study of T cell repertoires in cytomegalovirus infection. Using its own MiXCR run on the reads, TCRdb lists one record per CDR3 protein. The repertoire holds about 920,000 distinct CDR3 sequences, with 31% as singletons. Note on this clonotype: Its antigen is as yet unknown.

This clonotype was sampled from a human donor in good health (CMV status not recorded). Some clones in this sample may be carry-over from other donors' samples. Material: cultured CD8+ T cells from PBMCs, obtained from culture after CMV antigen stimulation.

For the CDR3, the DNA is TGTGCCAGCAGCTTAGACGCAGGGACAGATGAAGCTTTCTTT. This gives the protein CASSLDAGTDEAFF. The rearrangement uses TRBV7-9 and TRBJ1-1; 7 bases are shared with TRBD1. The junction had 6 bases not matched to a gene; V was cut back by 1 base and J by 7 bases. This CDR3 comprises 14 residues. CDR1 and CDR2 from the germline V gene are SEHNR and FQNEAQ (reference sequence).